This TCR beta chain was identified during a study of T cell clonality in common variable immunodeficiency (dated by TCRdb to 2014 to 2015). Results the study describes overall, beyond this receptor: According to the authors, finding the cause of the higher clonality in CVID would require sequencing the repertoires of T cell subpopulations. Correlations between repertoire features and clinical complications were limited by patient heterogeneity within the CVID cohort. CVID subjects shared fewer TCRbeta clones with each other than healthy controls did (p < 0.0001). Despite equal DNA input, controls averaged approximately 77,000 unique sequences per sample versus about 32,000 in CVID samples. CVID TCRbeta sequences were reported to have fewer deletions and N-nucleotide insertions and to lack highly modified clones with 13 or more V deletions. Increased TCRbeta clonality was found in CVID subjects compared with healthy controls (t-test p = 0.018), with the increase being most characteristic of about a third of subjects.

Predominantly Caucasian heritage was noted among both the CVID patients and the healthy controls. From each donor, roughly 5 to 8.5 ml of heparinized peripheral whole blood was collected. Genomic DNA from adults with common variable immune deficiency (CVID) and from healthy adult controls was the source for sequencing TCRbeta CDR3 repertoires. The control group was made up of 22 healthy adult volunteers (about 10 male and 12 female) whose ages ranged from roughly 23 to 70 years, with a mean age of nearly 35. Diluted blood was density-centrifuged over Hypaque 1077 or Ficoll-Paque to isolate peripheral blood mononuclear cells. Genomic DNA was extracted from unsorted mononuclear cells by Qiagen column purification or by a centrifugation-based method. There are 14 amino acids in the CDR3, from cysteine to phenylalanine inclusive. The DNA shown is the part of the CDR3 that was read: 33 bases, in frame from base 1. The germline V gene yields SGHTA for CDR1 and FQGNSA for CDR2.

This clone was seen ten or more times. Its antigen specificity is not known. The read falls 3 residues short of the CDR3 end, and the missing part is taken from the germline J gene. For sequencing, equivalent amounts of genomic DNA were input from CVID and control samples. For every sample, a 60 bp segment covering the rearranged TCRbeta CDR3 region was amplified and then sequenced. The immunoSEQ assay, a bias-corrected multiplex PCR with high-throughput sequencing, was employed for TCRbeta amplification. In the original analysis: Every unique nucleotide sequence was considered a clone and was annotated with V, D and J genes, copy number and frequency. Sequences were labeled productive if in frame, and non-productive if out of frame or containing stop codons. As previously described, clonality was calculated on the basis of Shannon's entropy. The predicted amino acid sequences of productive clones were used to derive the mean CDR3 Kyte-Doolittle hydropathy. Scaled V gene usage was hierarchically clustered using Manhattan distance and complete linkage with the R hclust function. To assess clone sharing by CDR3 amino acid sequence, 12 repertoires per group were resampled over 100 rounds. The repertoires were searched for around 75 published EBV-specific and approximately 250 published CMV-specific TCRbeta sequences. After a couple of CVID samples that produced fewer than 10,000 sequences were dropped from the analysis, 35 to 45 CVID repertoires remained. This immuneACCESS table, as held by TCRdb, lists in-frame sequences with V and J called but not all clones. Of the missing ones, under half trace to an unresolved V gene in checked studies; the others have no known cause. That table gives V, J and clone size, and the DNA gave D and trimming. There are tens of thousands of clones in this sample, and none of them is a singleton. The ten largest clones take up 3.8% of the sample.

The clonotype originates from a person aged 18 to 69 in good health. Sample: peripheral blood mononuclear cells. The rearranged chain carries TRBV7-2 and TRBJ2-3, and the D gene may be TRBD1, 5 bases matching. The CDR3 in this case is CASSLGRSQETQYF. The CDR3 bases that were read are TGTGCCAGCAGCTTGGGGCGCTCGCAAGAGACG.